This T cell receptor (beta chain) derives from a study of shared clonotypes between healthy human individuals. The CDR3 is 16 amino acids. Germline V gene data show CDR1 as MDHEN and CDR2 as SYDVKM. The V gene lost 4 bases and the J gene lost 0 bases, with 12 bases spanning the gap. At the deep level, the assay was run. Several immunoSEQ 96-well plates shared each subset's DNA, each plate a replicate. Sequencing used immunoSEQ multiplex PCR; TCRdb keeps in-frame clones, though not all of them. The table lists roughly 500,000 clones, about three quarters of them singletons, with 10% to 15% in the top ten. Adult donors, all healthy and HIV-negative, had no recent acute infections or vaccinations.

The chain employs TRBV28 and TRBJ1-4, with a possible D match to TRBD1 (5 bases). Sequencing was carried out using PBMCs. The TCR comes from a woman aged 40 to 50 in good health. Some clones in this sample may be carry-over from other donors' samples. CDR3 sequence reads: CASSSPGGATNEKLFF. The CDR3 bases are TGTGCCAGCAGTTCCCCTGGGGGGGCAACTAATGAAAAACTGTTTTTT.